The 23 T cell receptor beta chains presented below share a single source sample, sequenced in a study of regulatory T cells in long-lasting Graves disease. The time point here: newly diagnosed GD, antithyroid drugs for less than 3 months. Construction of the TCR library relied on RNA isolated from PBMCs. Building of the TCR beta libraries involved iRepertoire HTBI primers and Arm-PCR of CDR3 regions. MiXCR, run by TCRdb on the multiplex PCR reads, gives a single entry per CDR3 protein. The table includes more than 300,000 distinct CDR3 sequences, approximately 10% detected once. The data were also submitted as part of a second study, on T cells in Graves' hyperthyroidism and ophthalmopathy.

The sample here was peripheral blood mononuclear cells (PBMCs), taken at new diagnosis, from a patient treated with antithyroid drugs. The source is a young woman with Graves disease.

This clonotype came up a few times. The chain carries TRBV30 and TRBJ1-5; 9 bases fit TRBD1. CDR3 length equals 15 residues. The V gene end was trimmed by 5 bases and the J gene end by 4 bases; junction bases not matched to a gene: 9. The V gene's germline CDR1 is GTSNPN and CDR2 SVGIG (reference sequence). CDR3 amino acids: CAWRNRGLYNQPQHF. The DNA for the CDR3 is TGTGCCTGGCGAAACAGGGGGCTATATAATCAGCCCCAGCATTTT.

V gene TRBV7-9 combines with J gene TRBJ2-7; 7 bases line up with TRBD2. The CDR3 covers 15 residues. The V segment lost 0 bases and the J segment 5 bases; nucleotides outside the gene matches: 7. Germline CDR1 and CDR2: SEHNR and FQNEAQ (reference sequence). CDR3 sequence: CASSLAGGYGNEQYF. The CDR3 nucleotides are TGTGCCAGCAGCTTAGCGGGGGGGTATGGCAACGAGCAGTACTTC.

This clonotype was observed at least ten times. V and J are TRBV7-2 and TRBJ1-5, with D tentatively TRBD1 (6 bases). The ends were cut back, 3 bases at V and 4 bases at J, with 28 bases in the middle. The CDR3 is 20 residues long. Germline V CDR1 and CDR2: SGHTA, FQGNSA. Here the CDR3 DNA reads TGTGCCAGCAGCTTTATCGGGGACACAGTTTTCCCGTATCTTAATCAGCCCCAGCATTTT. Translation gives CASSFIGDTVFPYLNQPQHF.

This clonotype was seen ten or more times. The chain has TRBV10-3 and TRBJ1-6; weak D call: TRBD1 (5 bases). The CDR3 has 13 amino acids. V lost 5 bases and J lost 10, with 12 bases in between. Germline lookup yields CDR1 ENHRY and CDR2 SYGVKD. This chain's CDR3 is CAISTGAESPLHF. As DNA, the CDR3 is TGTGCCATCAGTACAGGAGCGGAGTCACCCCTCCACTTT.

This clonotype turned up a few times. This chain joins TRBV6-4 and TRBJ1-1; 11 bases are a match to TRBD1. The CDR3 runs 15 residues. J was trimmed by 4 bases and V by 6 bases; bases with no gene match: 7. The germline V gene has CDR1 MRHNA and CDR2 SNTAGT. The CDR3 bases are TGTGCCAGCAGCCAAAGGACAGGGGGCCGCACTGAAGCTTTCTTT. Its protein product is CASSQRTGGRTEAFF.

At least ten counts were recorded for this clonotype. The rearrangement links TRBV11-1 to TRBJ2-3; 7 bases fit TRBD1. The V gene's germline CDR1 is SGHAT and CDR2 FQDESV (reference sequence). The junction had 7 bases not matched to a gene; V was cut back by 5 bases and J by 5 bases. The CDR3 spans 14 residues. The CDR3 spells CASSASTGVDTQYF. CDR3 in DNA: TGTGCCAGCAGCGCGAGTACAGGGGTAGATACGCAGTATTTT.

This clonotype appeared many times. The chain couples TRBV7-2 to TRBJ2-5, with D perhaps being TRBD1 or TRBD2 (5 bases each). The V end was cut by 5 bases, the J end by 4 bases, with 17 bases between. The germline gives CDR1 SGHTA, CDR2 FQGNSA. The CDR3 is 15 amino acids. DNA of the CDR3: TGTGCCAGCAGCACTCGGGGCTCTTTGGGAGAGACCCAGTACTTC. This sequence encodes CASSTRGSLGETQYF.

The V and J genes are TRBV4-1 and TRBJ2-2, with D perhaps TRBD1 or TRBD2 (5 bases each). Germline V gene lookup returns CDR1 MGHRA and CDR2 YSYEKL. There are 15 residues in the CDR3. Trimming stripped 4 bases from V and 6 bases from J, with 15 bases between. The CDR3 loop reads CASSLRGEGPGELFF. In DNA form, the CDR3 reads TGCGCCAGCAGCCTTCGAGGGGAAGGCCCCGGGGAGCTGTTTTTT.

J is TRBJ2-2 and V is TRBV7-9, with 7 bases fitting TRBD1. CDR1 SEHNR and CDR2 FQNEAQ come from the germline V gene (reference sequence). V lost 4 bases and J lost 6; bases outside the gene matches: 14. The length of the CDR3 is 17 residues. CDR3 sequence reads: CASSSNSYRQGAGELFF. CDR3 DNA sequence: TGTGCCAGCAGCTCCAACTCCTATAGACAGGGCGCCGGGGAGCTGTTTTTT.

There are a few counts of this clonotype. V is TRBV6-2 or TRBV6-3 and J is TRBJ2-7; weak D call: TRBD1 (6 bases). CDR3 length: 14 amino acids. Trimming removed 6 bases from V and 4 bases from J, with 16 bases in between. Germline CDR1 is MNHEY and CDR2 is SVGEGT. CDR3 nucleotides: TGTGCCAGCAGCCCGGGACACCCGTCATACGAGCAGTACGTC. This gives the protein CASSPGHPSYEQYV.

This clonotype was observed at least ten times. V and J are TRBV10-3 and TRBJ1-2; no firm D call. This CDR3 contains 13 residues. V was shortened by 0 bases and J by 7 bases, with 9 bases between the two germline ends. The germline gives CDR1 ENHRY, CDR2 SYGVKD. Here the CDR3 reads CAISESGGSGYTF. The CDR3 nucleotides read TGTGCCATCAGTGAGTCTGGAGGAAGTGGCTACACCTTC.

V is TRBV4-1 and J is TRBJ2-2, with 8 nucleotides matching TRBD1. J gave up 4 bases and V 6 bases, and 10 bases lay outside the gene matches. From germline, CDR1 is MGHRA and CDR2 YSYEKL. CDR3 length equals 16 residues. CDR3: CASSHPGQVSTGELFF. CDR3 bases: TGCGCCAGCAGTCATCCGGGACAGGTATCCACCGGGGAGCTGTTTTTT.

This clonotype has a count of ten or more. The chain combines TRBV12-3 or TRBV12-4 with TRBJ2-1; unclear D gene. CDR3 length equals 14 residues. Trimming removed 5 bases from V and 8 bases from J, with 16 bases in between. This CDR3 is CASSHPSYFDEQFF. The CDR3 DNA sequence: TGTGCCAGCAGTCATCCTTCCTATTTCGATGAGCAGTTCTTC.

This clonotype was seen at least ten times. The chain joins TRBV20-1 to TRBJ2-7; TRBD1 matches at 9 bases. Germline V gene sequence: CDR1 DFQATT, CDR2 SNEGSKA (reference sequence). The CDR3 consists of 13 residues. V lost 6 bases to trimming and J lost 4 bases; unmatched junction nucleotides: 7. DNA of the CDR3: TGCAGTGCCCCCGGGACAGGGAGGTACGAGCAGTACTTC. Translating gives CSAPGTGRYEQYF.

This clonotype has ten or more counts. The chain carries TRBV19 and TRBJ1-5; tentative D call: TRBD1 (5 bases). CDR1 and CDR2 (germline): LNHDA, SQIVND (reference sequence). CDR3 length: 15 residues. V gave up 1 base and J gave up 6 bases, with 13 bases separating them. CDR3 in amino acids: CASSIAAAGSQPQHF. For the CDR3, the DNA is TGTGCCAGTAGTATAGCGGCGGCAGGGAGTCAGCCCCAGCATTTT.

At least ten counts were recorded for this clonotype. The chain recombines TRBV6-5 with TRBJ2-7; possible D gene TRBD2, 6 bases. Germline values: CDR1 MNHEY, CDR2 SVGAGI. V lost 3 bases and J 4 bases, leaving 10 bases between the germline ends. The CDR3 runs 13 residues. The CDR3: CASSYGGKYEQYF. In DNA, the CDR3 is TGTGCCAGCAGTTATGGGGGGAAGTACGAGCAGTACTTC.

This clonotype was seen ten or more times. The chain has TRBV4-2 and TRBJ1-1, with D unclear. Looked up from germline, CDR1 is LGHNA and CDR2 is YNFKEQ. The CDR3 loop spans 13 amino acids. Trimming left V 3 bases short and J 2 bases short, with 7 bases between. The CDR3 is CASSQDLNTEAFF. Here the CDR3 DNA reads TGTGCCAGCAGCCAGGATCTTAACACTGAAGCTTTCTTT.

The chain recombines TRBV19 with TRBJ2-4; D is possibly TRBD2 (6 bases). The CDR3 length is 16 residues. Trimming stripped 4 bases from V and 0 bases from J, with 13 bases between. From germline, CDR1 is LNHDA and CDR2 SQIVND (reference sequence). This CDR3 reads CASSTGTDLAKNIQYF. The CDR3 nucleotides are TGTGCCAGTAGTACCGGGACTGACCTAGCCAAAAACATTCAGTACTTC.

The CDR3 is CASSSPAEGGGYGYTF. In DNA, the CDR3 is TGTGCCAGCAGCTCCCCCGCGGAGGGGGGCGGCTATGGCTACACCTTC. The J gene is TRBJ1-2, the V gene TRBV7-9, with D perhaps TRBD1 (6 bases). The CDR3 consists of 16 residues. Between the trimmed V and J ends, which lost 4 bases and 4 bases, there was a span of 19 bases. Germline V CDR1 and CDR2: SEHNR, FQNEAQ (reference sequence).

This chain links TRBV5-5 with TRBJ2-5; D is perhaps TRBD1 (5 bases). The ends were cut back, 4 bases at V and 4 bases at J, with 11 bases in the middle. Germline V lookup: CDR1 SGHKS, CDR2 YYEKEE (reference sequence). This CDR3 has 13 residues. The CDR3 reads CASSRRGLETQYF. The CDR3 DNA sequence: TGTGCCAGCAGCCGAAGGGGATTAGAGACCCAGTACTTC.

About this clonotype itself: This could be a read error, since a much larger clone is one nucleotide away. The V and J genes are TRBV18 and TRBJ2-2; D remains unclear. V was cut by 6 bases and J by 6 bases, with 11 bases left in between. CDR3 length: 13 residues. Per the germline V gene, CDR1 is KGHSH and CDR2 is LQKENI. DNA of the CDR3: TGTGCCAGCTCCCACCAAGAAGCCGGGGAGCTGTTTTTT. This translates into CASSHQEAGELFF.

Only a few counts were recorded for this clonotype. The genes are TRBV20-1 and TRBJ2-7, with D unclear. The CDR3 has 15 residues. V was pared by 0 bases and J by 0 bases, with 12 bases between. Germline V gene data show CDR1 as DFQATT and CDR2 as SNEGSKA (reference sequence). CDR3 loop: CSARDHSVLSYEQYF. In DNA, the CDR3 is TGCAGTGCTAGAGATCACAGCGTACTCTCCTACGAGCAGTACTTC.

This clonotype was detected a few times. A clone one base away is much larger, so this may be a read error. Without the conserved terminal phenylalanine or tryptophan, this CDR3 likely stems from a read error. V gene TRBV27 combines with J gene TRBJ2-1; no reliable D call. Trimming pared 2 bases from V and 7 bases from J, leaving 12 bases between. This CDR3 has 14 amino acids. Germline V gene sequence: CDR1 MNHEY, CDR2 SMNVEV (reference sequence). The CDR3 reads CASSLTGPGNEQFS. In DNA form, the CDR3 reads TGTGCCAGCAGTTTAACGGGCCCTGGGAATGAGCAGTTCTCC.